This T cell receptor beta chain was retrieved from a study of post-analysis software for immune sequencing data (dated by TCRdb to between 2014 and 2017). Looking at the study overall: Disease courses on record covered relapsing-remitting, secondary progressive and progressive-relapsing multiple sclerosis, though some patients had no subtype annotation. The multiple sclerosis patient repertoires were compared with about a dozen previously published healthy control repertoires from donors aged about 6 to 26 years. A subset of samples was prepared in parallel using single-end sample barcoding, then pooled and co-amplified after Illumina adapter ligation.

To demonstrate the VDJtools post-analysis software, the study profiled TCR beta repertoires from the peripheral blood of 13 young patients with multiple sclerosis. The multiple sclerosis patients were children and adolescents ranging in age from roughly 6 to 15 years. A word on this clonotype: Its antigen is still unknown. The sample holds no much larger clone one base away, and base qualities are not on file.

The germline V gene gives CDR1 as SGHTA and CDR2 as FQGNSA. Including cysteine and phenylalanine, the CDR3 has 14 amino acids. Only CDR3 DNA is held: 42 bases, read in frame from base 1. V drops 5 bases and J drops 1 base, leaving 10 bases in between. Receptor libraries were prepared by PCR. Sequencing instrument: Illumina HiSeq 2500. To reduce PCR and sequencing biases, unique molecular identifiers were incorporated into the TCR beta cDNA libraries. Every 1 to 10 million input T cells yielded approximately 500,000 cDNA molecules, meaning each molecule approximated one T cell. The patient libraries were prepared and sequenced using the same protocol as the earlier healthy control dataset. Samples belonging to the same batch were prepared together, multiplexed and sequenced on a shared HiSeq lane. The study's processing was this. MIGEC handled the raw barcoded reads, throwing out single-read molecular identifier groups before consensus assembly and CDR3 extraction. Clonotype tables were post-analysed with VDJtools, normalizing diversity by down-sampling all datasets to the smallest sample size. Repertoire overlap clustering matched CDR3 amino acid but not nucleotide sequences to correct batch-related cross-sample contamination. TCRdb's own reprocessing of the public reads used fastp at Q25 and MiXCR and kept productive beta chains. Rows are unified per CDR3 protein, each entry keeping the most common DNA and genes. The V and J calls and clone size come from TCRdb's table, not from the authors' own analysis. The sample yields approximately 660,000 distinct CDR3 sequences; approximately 59% were counted once. Around 11% of the sample belongs to the ten largest clones.

The investigation overall reported the following: Normalized Chao1 diversity was significantly lower in multiple sclerosis patients than controls, suggesting substantial peripheral T-cell clonal expansion. The control group was slightly older than the multiple sclerosis patient group. Significantly higher frequencies in patients than in controls were found for about 5 TRBV segments, including TRBV5-6, TRBV5-1 and TRBV20-1. When samples were clustered directly using the F measure, samples prepared in the same batch co-clustered strongly, which prompted a batch-effect correction.

Material for sequencing was blood. The origin of this receptor is a girl aged 2 to 9 with multiple sclerosis. Recombination connected TRBV7-2 to TRBJ2-3, with a weak D call of TRBD1 (5 bases match). CDR3 sequence: CASSHATGTDTQYF. In nucleotide form, the sequence is TGTGCCAGCAGCCACGCGACAGGCACAGATACGCAGTATTTT.